One and the same sample provided the 3 T cell receptor beta chains below, sequenced in a study of control samples from healthy donors and cancer patients. Sequencing was performed with immunoSEQ multiplex PCR; in TCRdb, only in-frame clones are kept and a portion is missing. The profile covers 45,000 to 65,000 clones, with approximately 91% appearing a single time and almost 40% taken by the ten largest. Sequenced: PBMCs. The receptor source for this set is a man in his fifties or sixties with head and neck cancer.

The chain links TRBV3-1 (or the pseudogene TRBV3-2) to TRBJ2-7; TRBD2 might be the D (5 bases). Trimming removed 3 bases from V and 2 bases from J, with 11 bases in between. Per germline, CDR1 LGHDT and CDR2 YNNKEL (reference sequence). The CDR3 totals 14 residues. For the CDR3, the DNA is TGTGCCAGCAGCCAGGGCTCGCGGGCCTACGAGCAGTACTTC. Amino acids: CASSQGSRAYEQYF.

The J gene is TRBJ1-1, the V gene TRBV7-9; D is uncertain. The V gene's germline CDR1 is SEHNR and CDR2 FQNEAQ (reference sequence). V shed 5 bases and J shed 1 base, with 14 bases lying between them. CDR3 length: 15 amino acids. CDR3 in amino acids: CASSATLGENTEAFF. The DNA of the CDR3 is TGTGCCAGCAGCGCCACTCTCGGGGAGAACACTGAAGCTTTCTTT.

This chain connects TRBV7-9 to TRBJ2-7; 8 nucleotides match TRBD1. The germline CDR1 and CDR2 sequences are SEHNR and FQNEAQ (reference sequence). This CDR3 has 14 residues. J lost 2 bases, V lost 3 bases, and 3 bases had no gene match. In DNA form, the CDR3 reads TGTGCCAGCAGCTTGACAGGGGATCCCTACGAGCAGTACTTC. As protein: CASSLTGDPYEQYF.